The rows below give T cell receptor beta chains drawn from one sample of a study of siplizumab effects on memory and regulatory T cells. The repertoire was sequenced with immunoSEQ multiplex PCR; TCRdb's copy has only in-frame clones and lacks some. The table has tens of thousands of clones, about 96% seen once. Sequenced input: naive CD4+ T cells sorted from blood. These receptor sequences come from a human donor in good health. The CDR3 runs from the conserved cysteine through the conserved F or W. The D gene is left open where the match is weak. Clone size is given for some rows only: seen once, a few or many times, or a class if the clone is expanded.

J: TRBJ1-5; D: -; size: -; length: 13; V: TRBV14; CDR3: CASSQFGNQPQHF; DNA: TGTGCCAGCAGCCAATTTGGCAATCAGCCCCAGCATTTT
J: TRBJ2-7; D: -; size: -; length: 12; V: TRBV28; CDR3: CASTTLYYEQYF; DNA: TGTGCCAGCACTACACTGTACTACGAGCAGTACTTC
J: TRBJ2-7; D: -; size: once; length: 16; V: TRBV2; CDR3: CASSPNGGGRRFEQYF; DNA: TGTGCCAGCAGCCCAAACGGTGGGGGGCGCCGGTTCGAGCAGTACTTC
J: TRBJ2-6; D: -; size: -; length: 14; V: TRBV5-4; CDR3: CASSEPSGANVLTF; DNA: TGTGCCAGCAGCGAACCCTCTGGGGCCAACGTCCTGACTTTC
J: TRBJ2-7; D: TRBD1; size: -; length: 15; V: TRBV7-6; CDR3: CASSRMTGGSEEQYF; DNA: TGTGCCAGCAGCCGTATGACAGGGGGCTCGGAGGAGCAGTACTTC
J: TRBJ1-1; D: -; size: -; length: 14; V: TRBV5-8; CDR3: CASSFDSLKTEAFF; DNA: TGTGCCAGCAGCTTCGACAGCCTGAAGACTGAAGCTTTCTTT
J: TRBJ1-6; D: -; size: -; length: 15; V: TRBV28; CDR3: CASGPGTKGNSPLHF; DNA: TGTGCCAGCGGACCGGGGACTAAGGGGAATTCACCCCTCCACTTT
J: TRBJ2-7; D: -; size: -; length: 14; V: TRBV5-4; CDR3: CASSQQVNSYEQYF; DNA: TGTGCCAGCAGCCAGCAGGTGAACTCCTACGAGCAGTACTTC
J: TRBJ1-5; D: -; size: -; length: 13; V: TRBV7-2; CDR3: CASSLVGNQPQHF; DNA: TGTGCCAGCAGCTTAGTCGGTAATCAGCCCCAGCATTTT
J: TRBJ2-3; D: TRBD2; size: -; length: 15; V: TRBV9; CDR3: CASSFIGGSTDTQYF; DNA: TGTGCCAGCAGCTTTATCGGGGGGAGCACAGATACGCAGTATTTT
J: TRBJ2-1; D: -; size: -; length: 12; V: TRBV23-1; CDR3: CALEPSRRAQFF; DNA: TGCGCCCTAGAACCCAGCCGCCGGGCGCAGTTCTTC
J: TRBJ1-1; D: -; size: -; length: 13; V: TRBV6-1; CDR3: CASSLTGNTEAFF; DNA: TGTGCCAGCAGTTTAACAGGGAACACTGAAGCTTTCTTT